The T cell receptor beta chain described here comes from a study of blood T cells in healthy people across ages. This clonotype has more than one count but fewer than ten. The CDR3 spans 13 residues. The second PCR ran about 6 to 11 cycles with a sample-barcoded 5' primer and J-beta primers. In TCRdb, the 5' RACE reads were re-called with MiXCR into one record per CDR3 protein. The data contain 850,000 to 1,100,000 distinct CDR3 sequences, under 40% of them singletons. The genes are TRBV12-3 or TRBV12-4 and TRBJ2-5; D gene ambiguous. The better agreement between TRBJ2-7 and the DNA end casts doubt on the J call. This sequence was found in a man between 18 and 29 years old in good health. The sample was blood. The CDR3 sequence: CASSLSPVREQYF. The CDR3, as DNA: TGTGCCAGCAGTTTATCCCCTGTACGCGAGCAGTACTTC.